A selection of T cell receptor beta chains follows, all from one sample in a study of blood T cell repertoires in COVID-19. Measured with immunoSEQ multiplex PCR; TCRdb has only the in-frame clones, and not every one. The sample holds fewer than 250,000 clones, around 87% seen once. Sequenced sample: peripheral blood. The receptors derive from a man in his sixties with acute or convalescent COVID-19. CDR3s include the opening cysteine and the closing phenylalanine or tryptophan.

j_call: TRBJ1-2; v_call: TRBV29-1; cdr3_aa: CSVGSGIGYTF
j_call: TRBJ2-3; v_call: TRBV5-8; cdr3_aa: CASRSTGTSSPTDTQYF
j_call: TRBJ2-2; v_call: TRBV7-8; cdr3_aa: CASSTYRVANTGELFF
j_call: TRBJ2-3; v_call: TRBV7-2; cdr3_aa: CASSLGGQGAQDTQYF
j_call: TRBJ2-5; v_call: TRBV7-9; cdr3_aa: CASSPSGTAYQETQYF
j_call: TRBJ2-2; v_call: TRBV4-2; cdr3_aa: CASSQDTSTSGTGELFF
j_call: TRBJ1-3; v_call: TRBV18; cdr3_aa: CASSPEHETTGNTIYF
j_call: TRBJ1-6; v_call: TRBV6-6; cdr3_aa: CASVLQFPDSPLHF
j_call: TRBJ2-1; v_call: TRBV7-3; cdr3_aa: CASSLRSEAESSYNEQFF
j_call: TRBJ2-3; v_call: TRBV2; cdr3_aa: CASSEGGGIDTQYF
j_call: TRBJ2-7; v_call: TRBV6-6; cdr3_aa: CASSYSSREVYEQYF
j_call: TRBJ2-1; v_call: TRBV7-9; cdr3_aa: CASRPAGDEQFF
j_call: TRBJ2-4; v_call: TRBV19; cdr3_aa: CASSILAATKNIQYF
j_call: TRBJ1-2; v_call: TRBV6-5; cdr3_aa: CASPTGQGNYGYTF
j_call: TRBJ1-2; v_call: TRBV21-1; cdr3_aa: CASSPCRSSGQIEGYTF
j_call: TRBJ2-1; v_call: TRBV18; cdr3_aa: CASSPPGRGDRYNEQFF
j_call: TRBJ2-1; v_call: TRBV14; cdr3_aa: CASSQVWGRLAGESEQFF
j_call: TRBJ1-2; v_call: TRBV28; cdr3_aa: CASSKQGRRGGYTF
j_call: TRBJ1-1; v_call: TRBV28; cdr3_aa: CASSLPGQGEAFF
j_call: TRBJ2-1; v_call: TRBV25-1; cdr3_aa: CASSELNEQFF
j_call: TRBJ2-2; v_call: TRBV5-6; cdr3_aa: CASSTTRVSNTGELFF
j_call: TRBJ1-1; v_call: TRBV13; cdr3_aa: CASSLLSPTEAFF
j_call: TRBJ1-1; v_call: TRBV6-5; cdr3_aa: CASSYRQVSGGTEAFF
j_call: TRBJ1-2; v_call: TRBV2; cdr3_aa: CASRERQGGYGYTF
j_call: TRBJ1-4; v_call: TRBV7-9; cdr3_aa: CASSHRTGEGEKLFF
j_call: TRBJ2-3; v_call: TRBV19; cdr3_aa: CASSIRGDTQYF
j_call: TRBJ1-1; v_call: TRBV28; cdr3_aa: CASSETGWAEAFF
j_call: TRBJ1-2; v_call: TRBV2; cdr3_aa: CASRLDGANYGYTF
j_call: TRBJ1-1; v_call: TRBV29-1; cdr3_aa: CSVGGPGNTEAFF
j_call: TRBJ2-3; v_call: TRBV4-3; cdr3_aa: CASSPSRGGGDYTQYF
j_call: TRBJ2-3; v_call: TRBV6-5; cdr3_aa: CASSYSGGVKGGEYF
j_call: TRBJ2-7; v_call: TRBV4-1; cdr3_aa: CASSQDAPGFEIYEQYF
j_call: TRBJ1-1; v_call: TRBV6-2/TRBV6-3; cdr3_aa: CASSSGGGRVKNEAFF
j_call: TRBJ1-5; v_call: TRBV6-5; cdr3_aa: CASRIQVPEPQHF
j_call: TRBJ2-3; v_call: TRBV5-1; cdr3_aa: CASSLRTSGDTQYF
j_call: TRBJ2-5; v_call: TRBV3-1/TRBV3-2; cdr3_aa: CASSYGRLPGLELRERGETQYF
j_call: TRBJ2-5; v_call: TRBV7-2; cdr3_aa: CASSQIAGVQETQYF
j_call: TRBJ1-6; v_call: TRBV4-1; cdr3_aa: CASSQATGLGSYNSPLHF
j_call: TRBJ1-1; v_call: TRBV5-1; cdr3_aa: CASSAGTGNTEAFF
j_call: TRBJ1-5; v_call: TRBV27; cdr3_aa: CASSLRGKGSNQPQHF
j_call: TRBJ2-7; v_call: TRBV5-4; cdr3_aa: CASSFDRDRLREQYF
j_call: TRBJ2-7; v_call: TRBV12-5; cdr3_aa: CASGGTGGAYEQYF
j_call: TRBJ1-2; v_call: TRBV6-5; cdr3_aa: CASSYGRGRYGYTF
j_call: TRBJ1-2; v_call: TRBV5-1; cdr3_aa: CASSLPGGNYGYTF
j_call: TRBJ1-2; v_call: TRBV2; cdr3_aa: CASSDPANYGYTF
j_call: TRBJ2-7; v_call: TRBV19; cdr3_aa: CASSKAGTSYEQYF
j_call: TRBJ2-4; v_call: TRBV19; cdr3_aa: CASSIVFGTGSLGAKNIQYF
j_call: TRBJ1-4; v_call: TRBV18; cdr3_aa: CASRGTSLDEKLFF
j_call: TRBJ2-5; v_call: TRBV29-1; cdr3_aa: CSVTGLAGGRETQYF
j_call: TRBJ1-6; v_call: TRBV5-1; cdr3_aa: CASSHNTGDPGSPLHF
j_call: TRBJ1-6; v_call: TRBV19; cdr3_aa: CASSTIDRVNSPLHF
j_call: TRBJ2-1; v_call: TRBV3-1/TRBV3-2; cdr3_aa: CASSQVRAIKSYNEQFF
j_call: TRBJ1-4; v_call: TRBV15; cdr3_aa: CATSGGTETATNEKLFF
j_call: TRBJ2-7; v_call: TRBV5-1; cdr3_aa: CASSLVPGVASYEQYF
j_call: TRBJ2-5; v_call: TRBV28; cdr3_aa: CASSLPAGGETQYF
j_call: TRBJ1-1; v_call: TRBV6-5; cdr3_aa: CASTKVRNTEAFF
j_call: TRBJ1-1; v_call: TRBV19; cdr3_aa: CASKTGLLESEAFF
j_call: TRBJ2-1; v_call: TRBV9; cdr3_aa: CASSVQGTQHNNEQFF
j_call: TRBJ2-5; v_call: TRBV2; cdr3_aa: CASSLTSGDSQTQYF